The source of this T cell receptor beta chain is a study of T cell repertoires in cytomegalovirus infection. As for the study in general: CMV infection together with matching HLA type was indicated by public TCR beta signatures.

The sample holds many counts of this clonotype. Its antigen is undetermined. TCRdb re-derived calls from the reads in MiXCR, one entry per CDR3 protein. The table has around 450,000 distinct CDR3 sequences, around 11% seen once. Germline lookup yields CDR1 MNHEY and CDR2 SMNVEV (reference sequence). The V gene lost 2 bases and the J gene lost 2 bases, with 7 bases spanning the gap. CDR3 length: 13 amino acids. Findings and limits, study-wide: Cumulative public TCR beta family frequency identified CMV carriers with the relevant HLA. Dominant in the ex vivo response were TCR beta clonotypes restricted by HLA-C and specific for CMV.

This chain connects TRBV27 to TRBJ2-7; D may match TRBD1 or TRBD2 (6 bases each). The sequenced sample consisted of PBMCs. This clonotype originated in a human donor in good health (CMV status not recorded). Some clones in this sample may be carry-over from other donors' samples. In DNA, the CDR3 is TGTGCCAGCAGTTTAAGGGGGGCCTACGAGCAGTACTTC. It yields the protein CASSLRGAYEQYF.